Below are 15 T cell receptor beta chains sequenced from a single sample in a study of type 1 regulatory T cells (dated by TCRdb to the early 2020s). TCRdb names Illumina MiSeq as the instrument used. In-frame beta chains were kept once TCRdb had trimmed the public reads at Q25 with fastp and called clones with MiXCR. Identical CDR3 protein sequences are pooled into one entry, listed with their most common genes and DNA. The sample table records about 68,000 distinct CDR3 sequences; 50% to 70% of these occur just once. The ten top clones hold 7% to 8.5% of the sample. These receptors have no identified antigens. Material: cultured T cells, either the whole culture or a sorted T cell fraction (not recorded which). Explained via the paper, the cell subset or site label denotes: Tr1-enriched cell product generated in vitro against host alloantigens. The receptors derive from a human donor in good health.

By share of the sample, this clonotype is medium-sized. The rearrangement joins TRBV7-2 to TRBJ1-1; 8 nucleotides match TRBD1. V was pared by 3 bases and J by 4 bases, with 4 bases of the junction left unmatched. CDR3 length: 14 residues. Germline V gene sequence: CDR1 SGHTA, CDR2 FQGNSA. This CDR3 reads CASSLGTGRTEAFF. CDR3 nucleotide sequence: TGTGCCAGCAGCTTGGGGACAGGTCGCACTGAAGCTTTCTTT.

The chain carries TRBV20-1 and TRBJ1-6; possibly TRBD1 for D (5 bases). V lost 0 bases and J lost 8, with 17 bases in between. This CDR3 region has 16 residues. Germline CDR1 DFQATT, CDR2 SNEGSKA (reference sequence). CDR3 amino acids: CSARDLSGPEDSPLHF. DNA of the CDR3: TGCAGTGCTAGAGATTTGTCGGGGCCGGAAGATTCACCCCTCCACTTT.

This chain uses TRBV12-3 or TRBV12-4 with TRBJ2-1; 7 nucleotides line up with TRBD2. The length of the CDR3 is 15 residues. With V trimmed by 6 bases and J by 9 bases, 14 bases remained unmatched. DNA for the CDR3: TGTGCCAGCAGCCCCACGGGCGGGAGAAACGGTGAGCAGTTCTTC. Translation: CASSPTGGRNGEQFF.

The chain recombines TRBV7-2 with TRBJ2-7; D is ambiguous. Germline lookup yields CDR1 SGHTA and CDR2 FQGNSA. Deletions cut 4 bases from V and 3 bases from J, with 10 bases between. This CDR3 spans 13 amino acids. CDR3 in amino acids: CASSSGLHYEQYF. The CDR3 nucleotides read TGTGCCAGCAGCTCCGGTCTGCACTACGAGCAGTACTTC.

The chain recombines TRBV7-9 with TRBJ2-4, with D perhaps given as TRBD1 or TRBD2 (5 bases each). Germline CDR1 is SEHNR and CDR2 is FQNEAQ (reference sequence). The V and J ends lost 5 bases and 1 base respectively, with 15 bases between them. The CDR3 contains 16 residues. The CDR3: CASSTTGTWAKNIQYF. Written as DNA, the CDR3 is TGTGCCAGCAGCACTACCGGGACCTGGGCCAAAAACATTCAGTACTTC. The full variable domain, completed using reference TRBV7-9 and TRBJ2-4, is DTGVSQNPRHKITKRGQNVTFRCDPISEHNRLYWYRQTLGQGPEFLTYFQNEAQLEKSRLLSDRFSAERPKGSFSTLEIQRTEQGDSAMYLCASSTTGTWAKNIQYFGAGTRLSVL.

On this clonotype: The junction and the germline gene differ at one end; a read error may be behind it. This chain links TRBV7-2 with TRBJ2-2; D gene uncertain. Looked up from germline, CDR1 is SGHTA and CDR2 is FQGNSA. The CDR3 sequence is 14 residues long. The CDR3 coding sequence is TGTGCCAACAGCTTAGCCGTGGGAACCGGGGAGCTGTTTTTT. Translating it yields CANSLAVGTGELFF.

The chain joins TRBV20-1 to TRBJ2-2; 7 bases map to TRBD1. The germline gives CDR1 DFQATT, CDR2 SNEGSKA (reference sequence). The ends lost 0 bases at V and 0 bases at J; junction bases unmatched: 7. This CDR3 has 17 residues. The CDR3 coding sequence is TGCAGTGCTAGAGAAGGCAGGGGGACCGCGAACACCGGGGAGCTGTTTTTT. Translated: CSAREGRGTANTGELFF.

This clonotype was counted between two and nine times. An end of the junction differs from the germline gene, which may be a read error. In nucleotides, the CDR3 is TGCAGTGCTAGAGTACCCCCTGAACATTTT. It is translated as CSARVPPEHF. The J gene is TRBJ1-3, the V gene TRBV20-1; no clear D gene. The CDR3 loop spans 10 amino acids. The germline V gene encodes CDR1 DFQATT and CDR2 SNEGSKA (reference sequence).

This rearrangement joins TRBV15 to TRBJ2-3; 8 bases are a match to TRBD2. The CDR3 runs 17 residues. The J segment lost 2 bases and the V segment lost 5 bases, leaving 12 bases of the junction unmatched. In germline, CDR1 is LNHNV, CDR2 YYDKDF (reference sequence). The CDR3 protein is CATSGKTSERHTDTQYF. The DNA of the CDR3 is TGTGCCACCAGCGGAAAGACTAGCGAAAGACACACAGATACGCAGTATTTT. Together with reference TRBV15 and TRBJ2-3, the CDR3 gives the full variable domain: DAMVIQNPRYQVTQFGKPVTLSCSQTLNHNVMYWYQQKSSQAPKLLFHYYDKDFNNEADTPDNFQSRRPNTSFCFLDIRSPGLGDTAMYLCATSGKTSERHTDTQYFGPGTRLTVL.

Only a few counts were recorded for this clonotype. This chain links TRBV7-9 with TRBJ2-7; D unresolved. Per germline, CDR1 SEHNR and CDR2 FQNEAQ (reference sequence). The CDR3 loop spans 12 amino acids. V lost 5 bases and J 5 bases, leaving 10 bases between the germline ends. The CDR3 loop is CASSQIVDEQYF. For the CDR3, the DNA is TGTGCCAGCAGCCAAATAGTGGACGAGCAGTACTTC.

Details on this clonotype: Sequence at one end of the junction differs from germline and may be a read error. The chain has TRBV3-1 and TRBJ1-1; TRBD1 is a possible D gene (6 bases). In germline, CDR1 is LGHDT, CDR2 YNNKEL (reference sequence). The CDR3 sequence is 14 residues long. CDR3 in DNA: TGTGCCAGCAGCCTGCGGGGACAACACACTGAAGCTTTTTTT. This sequence encodes CASSLRGQHTEAFF.

This chain joins TRBV6-5 and TRBJ2-3; D possibly corresponds to TRBD1 (6 bases). The CDR3 covers 11 residues. Trimming pared 5 bases from V and 6 bases from J, leaving 6 bases between. Per germline, CDR1 MNHEY and CDR2 SVGAGI. CDR3 coding DNA: TGTGCCAGCAGTCAGGGGGATACGCAGTATTTT. Translated, it gives CASSQGDTQYF.

The chain links TRBV15 to TRBJ1-1; D call uncertain. The CDR3 runs to 15 residues. Germline values: CDR1 LNHNV, CDR2 YYDKDF (reference sequence). Trimming stripped 0 bases from V and 1 base from J, with 9 bases between. Written as DNA, the CDR3 is TGTGCCACCAGCAGAGATCGGGCGGGGAACACTGAAGCTTTCTTT. This translates into CATSRDRAGNTEAFF.

The J gene is TRBJ1-1, the V gene TRBV5-1; D unclear. Between the trimmed V and J ends, which lost 4 bases and 4 bases, there was a span of 5 bases. The CDR3 length is 11 residues. Germline CDR1 reads SGHRS; CDR2 reads YFSETQ. This CDR3 reads CASSKGTEAFF. CDR3 DNA sequence: TGCGCCAGCAGCAAGGGCACTGAAGCTTTCTTT. Full variable domain (remainder filled in from reference TRBV5-1 and TRBJ1-1): KAGVTQTPRYLIKTRGQQVTLSCSPISGHRSVSWYQQTPGQGLQFLFEYFSETQRNKGNFPGRFSGRQFSNSRSEMNVSTLELGDSALYLCASSKGTEAFFGQGTRLTVV.

In regard to this clonotype: It may be a read error: a sequence one base away is much more abundant. The genes are TRBV5-1 and TRBJ2-2; D perhaps matches TRBD2 (7 bases). The CDR3 is 17 amino acids. Germline V lookup: CDR1 SGHRS, CDR2 YFSETQ. The CDR3 DNA reads as TGCGCCAGCAGCCCCCCGAGAGGGGGGGCAAACACCGGGGGGCTGTTTTTT. It encodes CASSPPRGGANTGGLFF.